These T cell receptor beta chains were read from a single sample in a study of T cell responses to AZD1222 COVID-19 vaccine. The assay was immunoSEQ multiplex PCR, and TCRdb's table has in-frame clones only and misses some. The sample has 100,000 to 130,000 clones, nearly 90% seen once. Sequences were derived from peripheral blood, sampled 28 days after the second AZD1222 dose. These receptors were obtained from an adult who received the AZD1222 COVID-19 vaccine. Both conserved end residues are part of each CDR3. The D gene is left open where the match is weak. Only some rows state a clone size, as once, few, many or a class for expanded clones.

j_call clone_size d_call v_call cdr3_aa cdr3_nt
TRBJ2-3 - - TRBV7-7 CASSLAGVTDTQYF TGTGCTAGCAGCTTGGCCGGGGTCACAGATACGCAGTATTTT
TRBJ2-7 - TRBD1 TRBV5-1 CASSVGQGVDEQYF TGCGCCAGCAGCGTTGGACAGGGAGTTGACGAGCAGTACTTC
TRBJ2-5 - - TRBV2 CASSRGSEAQYF TGTGCCAGCAGTAGGGGCTCCGAGGCCCAGTACTTC
TRBJ2-5 - - TRBV5-1 CASSSSGTYAETQYF TGCGCCAGCAGCTCCTCCGGGACCTACGCAGAGACCCAGTACTTC
TRBJ1-5 few - TRBV28 CASKQGSNQPQHF TGTGCCAGCAAGCAGGGTAGCAATCAGCCCCAGCATTTT
TRBJ2-2 - - TRBV27 CASSSRQADTGELFF TGTGCCAGCAGTTCCCGACAGGCGGACACCGGGGAGCTGTTTTTT
TRBJ2-1 - - TRBV4-2 CASSQGRQDNEQFF TGTGCCAGCAGCCAGGGCCGACAGGACAATGAGCAGTTCTTC
TRBJ1-2 - TRBD1 TRBV19 CASSILDRGRGGYGYTF TGTGCCAGTAGTATACTGGACAGGGGTCGTGGGGGATATGGCTACACCTTC
TRBJ2-1 - TRBD1 TRBV19 CASTTGGQGRYEQFF TGTGCCAGTACCACCGGAGGACAGGGACGGTATGAGCAGTTCTTC
TRBJ2-7 - - TRBV3-1/TRBV3-2 CASSLRGVVAYEQYF TGTGCCAGCAGTCTCAGGGGAGTTGTGGCCTACGAGCAGTACTTC
TRBJ1-1 - - TRBV29-1 CSVEDRQVTTEAFF TGCAGCGTTGAAGATCGACAGGTGACCACTGAAGCTTTCTTT
TRBJ2-7 - TRBD2 TRBV27 CASSLRMGLAGYEQYF TGTGCCAGCAGTTTAAGGATGGGACTAGCGGGCTACGAGCAGTACTTC
TRBJ1-1 once - TRBV4-1 CASSQPTGNTEAFF TGCGCCAGCAGCCAACCGACAGGAAACACTGAAGCTTTCTTT
TRBJ1-6 - - TRBV7-9 CASSLARDPLHF TGTGCCAGCAGCTTAGCACGAGATCCCCTCCACTTT
TRBJ1-1 few - TRBV19 CASSMSGTPSTEAFF TGTGCCAGTAGTATGTCAGGGACGCCCAGCACTGAAGCTTTCTTT
TRBJ1-5 once - TRBV29-1 CSVADGFIGNQPQHF TGCAGCGTTGCGGACGGGTTTATAGGGAATCAGCCCCAGCATTTT
TRBJ1-4 - - TRBV5-1 CASSPLGIRIEKLFF TGCGCCAGCAGCCCTCTCGGGATCAGAATTGAAAAACTGTTTTTT
TRBJ1-4 - - TRBV5-4 CASSSRGGAFNEKLFF TGTGCCAGCAGCTCCCGAGGGGGGGCGTTTAATGAAAAACTGTTTTTT
TRBJ2-1 - - TRBV21-1 CASSKGQVCEQFF TGTGCCAGCAGCAAAGGACAAGTCTGTGAGCAGTTCTTC
TRBJ2-1 - - TRBV2 CASSEAHGNEQFF TGTGCCAGCAGTGAAGCGCACGGGAATGAGCAGTTCTTC